This T cell receptor beta chain was recovered during a study of T cell responses to AZD1222 COVID-19 vaccine. Overall study results and limits: With two AZD1222 doses given, Spike-specific TCR breadth and depth both rose. Among the donors, most were white British and more were female, and clonal diversity was possibly underestimated. Within unmutated variant regions lay the reported targets of nearly half of spike-specific TCRs.

This table comes from immunoSEQ multiplex PCR, and its TCRdb copy is limited to in-frame clones, with some not included. The data show approximately 150,000 clones, 88% seen once. Details on this clone: Antigen specificity is unknown.

The sample in question was peripheral blood, obtained on day 0 of AZD1222 vaccination. The TCR comes from an adult in good health.

CDR3 loop: CASRLAGGPGANVLTF. As DNA, the CDR3 is TGTGCCAGCCGACTAGCGGGAGGCCCTGGGGCCAACGTCCTGACTTTC. V is TRBV19 and J is TRBJ2-6; 13 bases are a match to TRBD2. V shed 9 bases, J shed 2 bases, and the junction held 4 bases outside the gene matches. The CDR3 has 16 amino acids. CDR1 and CDR2 (germline): LNHDA, SQIVND (reference sequence).